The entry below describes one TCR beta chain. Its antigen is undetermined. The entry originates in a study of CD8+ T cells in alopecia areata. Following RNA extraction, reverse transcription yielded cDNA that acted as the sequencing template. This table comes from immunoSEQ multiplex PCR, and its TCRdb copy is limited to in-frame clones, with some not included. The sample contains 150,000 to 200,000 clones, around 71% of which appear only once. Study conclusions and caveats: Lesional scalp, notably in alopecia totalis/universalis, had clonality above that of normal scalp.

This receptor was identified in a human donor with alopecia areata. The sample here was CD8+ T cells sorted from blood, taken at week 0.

The CDR3 region has the DNA TGTGCCAGCAGCCCATTTGTGAGGTTGCGGGGGACGTACCAAGAGACCCAGTACTTC. Translation: CASSPFVRLRGTYQETQYF. The gene calls are TRBV11-2 and TRBJ2-5, with 7 bases identical to TRBD2. Germline V gives CDR1 SGHAT, CDR2 FQNNGV. The CDR3 is made up of 19 amino acids. Germline trimming cut 5 bases from V and 0 bases from J; bases unmatched to any gene: 18.